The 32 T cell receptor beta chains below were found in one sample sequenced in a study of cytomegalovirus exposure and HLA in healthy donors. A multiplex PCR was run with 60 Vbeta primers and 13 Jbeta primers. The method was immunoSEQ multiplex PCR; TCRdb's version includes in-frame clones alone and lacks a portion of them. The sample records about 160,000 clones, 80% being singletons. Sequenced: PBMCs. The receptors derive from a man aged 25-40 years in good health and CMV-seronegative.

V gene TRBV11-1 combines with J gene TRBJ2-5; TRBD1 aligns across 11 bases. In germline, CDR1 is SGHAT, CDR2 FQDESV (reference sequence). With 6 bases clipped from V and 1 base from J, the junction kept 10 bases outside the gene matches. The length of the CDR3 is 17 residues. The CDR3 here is CASSRGLGQGVQETQYF. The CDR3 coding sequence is TGTGCCAGCAGTCGAGGGTTGGGACAGGGGGTCCAAGAGACCCAGTACTTC. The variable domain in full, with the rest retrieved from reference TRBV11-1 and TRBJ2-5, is EAEVAQSPRYKITEKSQAVAFWCDPISGHATLYWYRQILGQGPELLVQFQDESVVDDSQLPKDRFSAERLKGVDSTLKIQPAELGDSAMYLCASSRGLGQGVQETQYFGPGTRLLVL.

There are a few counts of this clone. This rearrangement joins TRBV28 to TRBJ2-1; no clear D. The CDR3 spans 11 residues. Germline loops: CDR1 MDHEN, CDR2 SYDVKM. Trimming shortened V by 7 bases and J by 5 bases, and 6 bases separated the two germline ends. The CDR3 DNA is TGTGCCAGCAACTTCAACAATGAGCAGTTCTTC. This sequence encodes CASNFNNEQFF.

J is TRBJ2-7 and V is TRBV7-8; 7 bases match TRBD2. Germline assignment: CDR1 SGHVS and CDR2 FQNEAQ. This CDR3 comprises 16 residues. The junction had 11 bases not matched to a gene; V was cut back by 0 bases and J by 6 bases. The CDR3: CASSLARAGATLEQYF. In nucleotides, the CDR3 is TGTGCCAGCAGCTTAGCGCGGGCGGGAGCCACGCTCGAGCAGTACTTC.

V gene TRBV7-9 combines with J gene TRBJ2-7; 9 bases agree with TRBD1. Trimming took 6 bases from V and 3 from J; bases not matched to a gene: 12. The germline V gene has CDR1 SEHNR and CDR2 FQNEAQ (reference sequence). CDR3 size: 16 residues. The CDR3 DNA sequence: TGTGCCAGCAGTTTAATGCGGACAGGGGCTATCTACGAGCAGTACTTC. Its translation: CASSLMRTGAIYEQYF.

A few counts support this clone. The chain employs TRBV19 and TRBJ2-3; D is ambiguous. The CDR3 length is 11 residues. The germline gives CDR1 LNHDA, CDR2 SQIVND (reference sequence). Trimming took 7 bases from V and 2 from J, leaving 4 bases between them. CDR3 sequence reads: CASTFTDTQYF. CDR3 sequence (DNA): TGTGCCAGTACCTTCACAGATACGCAGTATTTT. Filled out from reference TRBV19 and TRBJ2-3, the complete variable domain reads DGGITQSPKYLFRKEGQNVTLSCEQNLNHDAMYWYRQDPGQGLRLIYYSQIVNDFQKGDIAEGYSVSREKKESFPLTVTSAQKNPTAFYLCASTFTDTQYFGPGTRLTVL.

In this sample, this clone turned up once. The CDR3 here is CASSFITGSNTGELFF. For the CDR3, the DNA is TGCGCCAGCAGCTTCATTACAGGATCAAACACCGGGGAGCTGTTTTTT. The chain carries TRBV5-1 and TRBJ2-2; D is perhaps TRBD1 (5 bases). This CDR3 is built from 16 residues. Trimming cost V 2 bases and J 2 bases, with 13 bases left between them. Germline CDR1 reads SGHRS; CDR2 reads YFSETQ.

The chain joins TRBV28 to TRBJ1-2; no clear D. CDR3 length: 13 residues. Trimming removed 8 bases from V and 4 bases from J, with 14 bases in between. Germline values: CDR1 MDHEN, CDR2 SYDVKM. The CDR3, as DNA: TGTGCCAGCTACCTAGATAATCTCTATGGCTACACCTTC. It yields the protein CASYLDNLYGYTF.

CDR3 DNA: TGCGCCAGCAGCTTAGGGGGGGGCGCTTCTGGGGCCAACGTCCTGACTTTC. It is translated as CASSLGGGASGANVLTF. The chain links TRBV5-1 to TRBJ2-6, with D maybe TRBD2 (7 bases). CDR1 SGHRS and CDR2 YFSETQ come from the germline V gene. The CDR3 is 17 amino acids. Trimming removed 2 bases at V and 1 base at J, with 13 bases between.

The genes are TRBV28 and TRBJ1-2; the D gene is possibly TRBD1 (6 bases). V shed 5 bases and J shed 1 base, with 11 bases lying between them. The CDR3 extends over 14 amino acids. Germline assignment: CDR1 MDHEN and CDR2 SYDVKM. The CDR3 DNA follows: TGTGCCAGCAGTCCACAGGGAATTAACTATGGCTACACCTTC. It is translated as CASSPQGINYGYTF.

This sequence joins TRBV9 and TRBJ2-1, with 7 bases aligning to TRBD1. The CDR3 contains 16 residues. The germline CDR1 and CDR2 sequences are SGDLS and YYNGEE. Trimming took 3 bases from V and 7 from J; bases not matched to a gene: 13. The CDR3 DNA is TGTGCCAGCAGCGGCTCGCAGACAGGGCCTGTTAATGAGCAGTTCTTC. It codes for CASSGSQTGPVNEQFF.

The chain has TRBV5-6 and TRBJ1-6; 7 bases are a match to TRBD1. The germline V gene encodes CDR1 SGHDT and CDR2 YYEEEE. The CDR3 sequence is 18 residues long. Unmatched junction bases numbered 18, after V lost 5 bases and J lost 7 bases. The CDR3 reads CASSSRPFGQDENSPLHF. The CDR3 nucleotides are TGTGCCAGCAGTTCGCGGCCGTTTGGACAGGACGAAAATTCACCCCTCCACTTT.

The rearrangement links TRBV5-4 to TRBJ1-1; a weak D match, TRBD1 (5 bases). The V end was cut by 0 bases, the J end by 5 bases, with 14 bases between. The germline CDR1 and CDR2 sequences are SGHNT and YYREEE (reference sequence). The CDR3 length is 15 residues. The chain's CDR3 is CASSLVHQGRTEAFF. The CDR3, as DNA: TGTGCCAGCAGCTTGGTACATCAGGGCAGAACTGAAGCTTTCTTT.

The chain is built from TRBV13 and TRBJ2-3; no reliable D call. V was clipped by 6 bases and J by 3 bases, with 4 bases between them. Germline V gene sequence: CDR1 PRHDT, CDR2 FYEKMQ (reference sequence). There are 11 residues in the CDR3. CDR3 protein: CASSSTDTQYF. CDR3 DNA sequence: TGTGCCAGCAGTTCGACAGATACGCAGTATTTT.

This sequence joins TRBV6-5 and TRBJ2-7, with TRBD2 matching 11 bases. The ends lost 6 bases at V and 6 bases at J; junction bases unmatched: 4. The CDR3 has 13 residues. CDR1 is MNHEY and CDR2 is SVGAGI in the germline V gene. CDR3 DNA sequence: TGTGCCAGCAGACCGGGGACTAGCGGCGAGCAGTACTTC. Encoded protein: CASRPGTSGEQYF.

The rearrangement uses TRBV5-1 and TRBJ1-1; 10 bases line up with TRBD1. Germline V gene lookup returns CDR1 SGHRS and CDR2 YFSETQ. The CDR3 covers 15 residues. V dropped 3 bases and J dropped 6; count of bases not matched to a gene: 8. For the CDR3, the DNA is TGCGCCAGCAGCTCGACAGGGGGCGGACGCCCTGAAGCTTTCTTT. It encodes CASSSTGGGRPEAFF.

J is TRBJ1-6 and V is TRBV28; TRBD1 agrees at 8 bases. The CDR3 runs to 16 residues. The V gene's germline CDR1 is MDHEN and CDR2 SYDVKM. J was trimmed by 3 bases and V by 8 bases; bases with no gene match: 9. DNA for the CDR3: TGTGCCAGCCAAGGACAGGGTCTGAGCTATAATTCACCCCTCCACTTT. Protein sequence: CASQGQGLSYNSPLHF.

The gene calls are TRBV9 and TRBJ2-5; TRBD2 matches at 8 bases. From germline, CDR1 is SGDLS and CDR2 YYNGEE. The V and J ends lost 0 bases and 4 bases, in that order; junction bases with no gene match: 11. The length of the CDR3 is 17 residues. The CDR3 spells CASSVGGLATPTETQYF. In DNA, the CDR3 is TGTGCCAGCAGCGTAGGTGGACTAGCAACTCCTACAGAGACCCAGTACTTC.

This CDR3 reads CASSYYQGADNQPQHF. The CDR3 region has the DNA TGTGCCAGCAGCTACTACCAGGGGGCGGACAATCAGCCCCAGCATTTT. V is TRBV5-4 and J is TRBJ1-5, with 8 bases identical to TRBD1. This CDR3 region has 16 residues. The V gene's germline CDR1 is SGHNT and CDR2 YYREEE (reference sequence). V dropped 3 bases and J dropped 3; count of bases not matched to a gene: 8.

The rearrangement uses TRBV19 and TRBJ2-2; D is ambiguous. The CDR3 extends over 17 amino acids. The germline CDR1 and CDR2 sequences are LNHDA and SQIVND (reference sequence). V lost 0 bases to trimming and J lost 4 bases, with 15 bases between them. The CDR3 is CASSIDATRLGTGELFF. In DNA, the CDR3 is TGTGCCAGTAGTATAGATGCCACGCGTCTCGGCACCGGGGAGCTGTTTTTT.

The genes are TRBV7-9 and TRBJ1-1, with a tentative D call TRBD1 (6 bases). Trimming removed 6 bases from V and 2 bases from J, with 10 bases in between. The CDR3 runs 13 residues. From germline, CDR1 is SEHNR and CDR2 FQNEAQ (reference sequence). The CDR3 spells CASRPDSNTEAFF. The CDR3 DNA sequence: TGTGCCAGCAGACCGGACAGCAACACTGAAGCTTTCTTT.

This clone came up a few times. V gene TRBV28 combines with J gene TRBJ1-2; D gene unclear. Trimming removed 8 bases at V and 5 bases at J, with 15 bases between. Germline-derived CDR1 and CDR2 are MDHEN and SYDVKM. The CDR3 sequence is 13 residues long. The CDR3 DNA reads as TGTGCCAGCTTGCCCCGAGAGGAATATGGCTACACCTTC. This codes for CASLPREEYGYTF.

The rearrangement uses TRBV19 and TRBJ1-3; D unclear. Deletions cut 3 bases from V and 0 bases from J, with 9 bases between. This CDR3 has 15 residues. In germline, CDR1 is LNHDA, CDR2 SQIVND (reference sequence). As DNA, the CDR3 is TGTGCCAGTAGTATGATGTCAGGCTCTGGAAACACCATATATTTT. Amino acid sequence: CASSMMSGSGNTIYF.

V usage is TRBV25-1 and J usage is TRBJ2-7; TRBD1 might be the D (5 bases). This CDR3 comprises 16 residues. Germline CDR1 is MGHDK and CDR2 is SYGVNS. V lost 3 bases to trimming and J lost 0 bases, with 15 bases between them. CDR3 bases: TGTGCCAGCAGTGAGCTAGGCAGGACATTCTCCTACGAGCAGTACTTC. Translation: CASSELGRTFSYEQYF.

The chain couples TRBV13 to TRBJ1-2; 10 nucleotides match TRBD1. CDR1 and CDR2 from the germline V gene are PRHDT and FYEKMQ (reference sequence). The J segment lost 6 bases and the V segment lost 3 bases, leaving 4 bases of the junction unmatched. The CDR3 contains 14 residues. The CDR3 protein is CASSLGQGSHGYTF. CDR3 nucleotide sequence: TGTGCCAGCAGCTTGGGACAGGGGAGTCATGGCTACACCTTC.

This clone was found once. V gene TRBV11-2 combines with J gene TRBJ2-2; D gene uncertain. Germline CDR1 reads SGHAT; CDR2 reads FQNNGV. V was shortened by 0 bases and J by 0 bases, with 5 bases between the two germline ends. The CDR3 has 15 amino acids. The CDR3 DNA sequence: TGTGCCAGCAGCTTAGACGCAGCGAACACCGGGGAGCTGTTTTTT. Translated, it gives CASSLDAANTGELFF.

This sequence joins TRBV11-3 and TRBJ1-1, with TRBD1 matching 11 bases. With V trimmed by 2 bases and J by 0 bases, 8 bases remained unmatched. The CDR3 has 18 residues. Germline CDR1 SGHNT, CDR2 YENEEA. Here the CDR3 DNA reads TGTGCCAGCAGCTTAACCCGGACAGGGGGCGGGATGAACACTGAAGCTTTCTTT. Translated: CASSLTRTGGGMNTEAFF.

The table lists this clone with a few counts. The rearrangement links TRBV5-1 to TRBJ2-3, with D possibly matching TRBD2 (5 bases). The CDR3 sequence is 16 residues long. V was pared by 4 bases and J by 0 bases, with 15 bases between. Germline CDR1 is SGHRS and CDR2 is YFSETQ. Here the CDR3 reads CASSLLTSKSTDTQYF. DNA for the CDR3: TGCGCCAGCAGCCTACTCACTAGTAAGAGCACAGATACGCAGTATTTT.

CDR3 region: CASSLRAAQETQYF. The CDR3 DNA follows: TGTGCCAGCAGCTTAAGGGCAGCCCAAGAGACCCAGTACTTC. The V and J genes are TRBV7-3 and TRBJ2-5; D is unclear. Germline CDR1 is SGHTA and CDR2 is FQGTGA. V was shortened by 1 base and J by 1 base, with 7 bases between the two germline ends. This CDR3 has 14 residues. The full variable domain, in which reference TRBV7-3 and TRBJ2-5 provide the parts outside the CDR3, is GAGVSQTPSNKVTEKGKYVELRCDPISGHTALYWYRQSLGQGPEFLIYFQGTGAADDSGLPNDRFFAVRPEGSVSTLKIQRTERGDSAVYLCASSLRAAQETQYFGPGTRLLVL.

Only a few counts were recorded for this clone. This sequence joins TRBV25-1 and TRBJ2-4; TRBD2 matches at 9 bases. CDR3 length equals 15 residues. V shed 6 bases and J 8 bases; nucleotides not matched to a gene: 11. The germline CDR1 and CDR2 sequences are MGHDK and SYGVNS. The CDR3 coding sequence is TGTGCCAGCAGGGGCCTAGCGGGGCCTGGAGACATTCAGTACTTC. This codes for CASRGLAGPGDIQYF.

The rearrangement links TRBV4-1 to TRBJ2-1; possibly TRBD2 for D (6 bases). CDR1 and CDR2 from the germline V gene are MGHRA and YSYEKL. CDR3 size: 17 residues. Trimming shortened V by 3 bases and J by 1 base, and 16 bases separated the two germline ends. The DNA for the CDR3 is TGCGCCAGCAGCCATGCCCCCGGGACTGCTTCCTACAATGAGCAGTTCTTC. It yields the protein CASSHAPGTASYNEQFF.

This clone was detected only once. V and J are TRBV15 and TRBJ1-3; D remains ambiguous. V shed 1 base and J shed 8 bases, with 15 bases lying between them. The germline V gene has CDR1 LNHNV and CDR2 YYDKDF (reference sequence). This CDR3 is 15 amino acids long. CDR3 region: CATSRGGSGGDTIYF. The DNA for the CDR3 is TGTGCCACCAGCAGAGGAGGGTCGGGCGGGGACACCATATATTTT.

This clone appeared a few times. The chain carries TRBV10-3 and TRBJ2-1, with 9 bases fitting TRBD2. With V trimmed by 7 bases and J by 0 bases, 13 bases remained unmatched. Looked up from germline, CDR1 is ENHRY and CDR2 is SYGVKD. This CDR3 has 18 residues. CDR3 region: CAINPSGIMVGSYNEQFF. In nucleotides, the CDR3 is TGTGCCATCAACCCTAGCGGGATAATGGTGGGCTCCTACAATGAGCAGTTCTTC.